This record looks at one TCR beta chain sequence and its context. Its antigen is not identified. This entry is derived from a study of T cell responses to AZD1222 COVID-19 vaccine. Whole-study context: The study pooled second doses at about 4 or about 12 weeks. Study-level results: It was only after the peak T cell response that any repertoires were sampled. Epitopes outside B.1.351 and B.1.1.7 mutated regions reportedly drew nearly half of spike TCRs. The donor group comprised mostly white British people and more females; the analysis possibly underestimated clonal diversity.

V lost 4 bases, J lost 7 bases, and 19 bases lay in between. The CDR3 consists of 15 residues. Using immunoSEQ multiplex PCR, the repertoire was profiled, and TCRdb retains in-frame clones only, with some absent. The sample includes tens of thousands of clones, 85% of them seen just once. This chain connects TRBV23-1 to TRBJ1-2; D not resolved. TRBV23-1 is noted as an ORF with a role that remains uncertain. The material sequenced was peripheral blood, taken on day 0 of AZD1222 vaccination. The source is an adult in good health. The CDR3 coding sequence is TGCGCCAGCAGTCTAGAATGCTGCTCAAAGGGTGGCTACACCTTC. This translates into CASSLECCSKGGYTF.